A single sample gave rise to the 22 T cell receptor beta chains below, sequenced in a study of identical twins (TCRdb year 2016). The receptor library was made with 5' RACE. TCRdb lists the instrument as Illumina HiSeq 2000. The public reads were reanalyzed by TCRdb: fastp trimming at Q25, MiXCR alignment, in-frame beta chains only. Entries that share a CDR3 protein sequence are merged under the most common genes and DNA. The sample includes approximately 1.8 million distinct CDR3 sequences, with about 32% observed a single time. Approximately 0.29% of the sample rests with the top ten. The sequenced sample consisted of cord blood. The receptors stem from a newborn girl in good health.

The chain joins TRBV6-6 to TRBJ2-1; 8 nucleotides line up with TRBD1. The CDR3 has 13 amino acids. V gave up 10 bases and J gave up 6 bases; unmatched junction bases: 8. Germline V gene sequence: CDR1 MNHNY, CDR2 SVGAGI (reference sequence). The chain's CDR3 is CATIDRGGNEQFF. In nucleotides, the CDR3 is TGTGCCACCATAGACAGGGGAGGCAATGAGCAGTTCTTC.

The chain combines TRBV4-1 with TRBJ1-2, with 7 bases aligning to TRBD1. The CDR3 runs to 15 residues. Trimming at V came to 4 bases and at J to 5 bases, leaving 10 bases not matched to a gene. Germline V gene data show CDR1 as MGHRA and CDR2 as YSYEKL. The DNA of the CDR3 is TGCGCCAGCAGCCTGCTACAGGGGTTTGGATATGGCTACACCTTC. It encodes CASSLLQGFGYGYTF.

V gene TRBV5-6 combines with J gene TRBJ2-1; a possible D gene is TRBD1 (5 bases). Near its end, the DNA agrees better with TRBJ2-7, so the J call may be wrong. The CDR3 spans 13 residues. In germline, CDR1 is SGHDT, CDR2 YYEEEE. CDR3 amino acids: CASSLELSGEQYF. The CDR3 DNA is TGTGCCAGCAGCTTGGAACTGTCAGGGGAGCAGTACTTC.

The V gene is TRBV12-3 or TRBV12-4, the J gene TRBJ2-1, with TRBD1 as a possible D gene (6 bases). The CDR3 has 15 residues. V shed 3 bases and J shed 5 bases, with 14 bases lying between them. The CDR3 bases are TGTGCCAGCAGTTTGCAGGGACACGGCCACAATGAGCAGTTCTTC. Residues: CASSLQGHGHNEQFF.

V and J are TRBV24-1 and TRBJ2-1; 9 nucleotides align to TRBD2. With the DNA end fitting TRBJ2-7 better, the J assignment may be wrong. Germline V gene sequence: CDR1 KGHDR, CDR2 SFDVKD. The CDR3 has 16 amino acids. CDR3 sequence: CATSDSSGTLYNEQYF. The CDR3 coding sequence is TGTGCCACCAGTGACTCTAGCGGGACTCTCTACAATGAGCAGTACTTC.

This clonotype occurred many times. The rearrangement links TRBV20-1 to TRBJ2-7; 11 bases agree with TRBD2. Germline V gene lookup returns CDR1 DFQATT and CDR2 SNEGSKA (reference sequence). V shed 3 bases and J 3 bases; nucleotides not matched to a gene: 1. The CDR3 runs 13 residues. The CDR3 bases are TGCAGTGCTAGGACTAGCGGGGTCTACGAGCAGTACTTC. This sequence encodes CSARTSGVYEQYF.

This clonotype was counted between two and nine times. V and J are TRBV20-1 and TRBJ1-2; 11 positions agree with TRBD1. The CDR3 is made up of 15 amino acids. V dropped 4 bases and J dropped 4; count of bases not matched to a gene: 8. Germline CDR1 is DFQATT and CDR2 is SNEGSKA (reference sequence). In nucleotides, the CDR3 is TGCAGTGCTACCATGGGGACAGGGGGAGCCTATGGCTACACCTTC. It encodes CSATMGTGGAYGYTF.

This clonotype was counted at least ten times. This rearrangement joins TRBV27 to TRBJ2-1; D is undetermined. This CDR3 has 15 amino acids. V was shortened by 2 bases and J by 0 bases, with 8 bases between the two germline ends. Looked up from germline, CDR1 is MNHEY and CDR2 is SMNVEV (reference sequence). The CDR3 coding sequence is TGTGCCAGCAGTTTACGGGCGAGCTCCTACAATGAGCAGTTCTTC. It is translated as CASSLRASSYNEQFF.

This clonotype was counted only a few times. J is TRBJ2-4 and V is TRBV5-8; a possible D gene is TRBD1 (5 bases). The CDR3 runs 14 residues. V was clipped by 0 bases and J by 5 bases, with 9 bases between them. Germline V CDR1 and CDR2: SGHTS, YDEGEE. The CDR3 nucleotides are TGTGCCAGCAGCTTGGTGGGGCCCCAAAACATTCAGTACTTC. Translation: CASSLVGPQNIQYF.

Notes on this clonotype: This may stem from a read error, because a much larger clone lies one nucleotide away. J is TRBJ2-1 and V is TRBV5-1; D gene unclear. The CDR3 loop spans 14 amino acids. Germline values: CDR1 SGHRS, CDR2 YFSETQ. CDR3: CASSLDPIYNAQFF. The CDR3 DNA sequence: TGCGCCAGCAGCTTGGACCCCATCTACAATGCGCAGTTCTTC. The full variable domain, with the rest looked up from reference TRBV5-1 and TRBJ2-1, is KAGVTQTPRYLIKTRGQQVTLSCSPISGHRSVSWYQQTPGQGLQFLFEYFSETQRNKGNFPGRFSGRQFSNSRSEMNVSTLELGDSALYLCASSLDPIYNAQFFGPGTRLTVL.

J is TRBJ2-1 and V is TRBV20-1; TRBD2 is a possible D gene (5 bases). The CDR3 covers 17 residues. Germline V CDR1 and CDR2: DFQATT, SNEGSKA (reference sequence). V was trimmed by 3 bases and J by 3 bases, leaving 21 bases between them. The CDR3 DNA sequence: TGCAGTGCTAGGGACCAGACTACCGCTCGATTCTACAATGAGCAGTTCTTC. It yields the protein CSARDQTTARFYNEQFF.

This clonotype was picked up many times. V and J are TRBV6-2 or TRBV6-3 and TRBJ2-7, with D perhaps TRBD1 or TRBD2 (5 bases each). The V end lost 0 bases, the J end lost 2 bases, and 5 bases lay between the germline ends. CDR3 length: 13 residues. Germline CDR1 reads MNHEY; CDR2 reads SVGEGT. CDR3 nucleotide sequence: TGTGCCAGCAGTTACTCGGGACCCTACGAGCAGTACTTC. This codes for CASSYSGPYEQYF.

This clonotype occurred a few times. The genes are TRBV13 and TRBJ2-1, with 7 positions matching TRBD1. V shed 5 bases and J 8 bases; nucleotides not matched to a gene: 6. Germline CDR1 is PRHDT and CDR2 is FYEKMQ (reference sequence). The CDR3 sequence is 13 residues long. The CDR3 coding sequence is TGTGCCAGCAGCGTGCAGGGGGACGATGAGCAGTTCTTC. This translates into CASSVQGDDEQFF. The full variable domain, with the rest looked up from reference TRBV13 and TRBJ2-1, is AAGVIQSPRHLIKEKRETATLKCYPIPRHDTVYWYQQGPGQDPQFLISFYEKMQSDKGSIPDRFSAQQFSDYHSELNMSSLELGDSALYFCASSVQGDDEQFFGPGTRLTVL.

A few counts support this clonotype. In DNA form, the CDR3 reads TGTGCCAGCAGCTTAATAGCCGTCCAGGGGAGCTCCTACGAGCAGTACTTC. Its translation: CASSLIAVQGSSYEQYF. The V call is TRBV11-2, the J call TRBJ2-7, with a tentative D call TRBD1 (6 bases). Germline V gives CDR1 SGHAT, CDR2 FQNNGV. V was shortened by 2 bases and J by 0 bases, with 17 bases between the two germline ends. The CDR3 runs 17 residues.

This clonotype appeared a few times. The chain links TRBV29-1 to TRBJ2-2; 13 nucleotides agree with TRBD2. Trimming took 1 base from V and 2 from J; bases not matched to a gene: 1. This CDR3 is built from 16 residues. The germline V gene has CDR1 SQVTM and CDR2 ANQGSEA. The CDR3 region has the DNA TGCAGCGTTGAAGGGACTAGCGGGAGCAACACCGGGGAGCTGTTTTTT. Residues: CSVEGTSGSNTGELFF.

This clonotype showed up just once. At one of its ends the junction is not consistent with the germline gene, which may arise from a read error. This chain links TRBV10-3 with TRBJ2-3, with D possibly being TRBD2 (6 bases). Germline V gene data show CDR1 as ENHRY and CDR2 as SYGVKD. This CDR3 is 13 amino acids long. The CDR3 DNA is TGTGCCATCGGTTCGGGGACGGGAGATGCGCAGTATTTT. This translates into CAIGSGTGDAQYF.

Only a few counts were recorded for this clonotype. J is TRBJ2-3 and V is TRBV20-1; D unresolved. Trimming removed 3 bases from V and 1 base from J, with 8 bases in between. Germline values: CDR1 DFQATT, CDR2 SNEGSKA (reference sequence). The CDR3 is 13 residues long. The CDR3 DNA is TGCAGTGCTAGCCCAGCGCGCACAGATACGCAGTATTTT. Encoded protein: CSASPARTDTQYF.

This clonotype was seen a handful of times. The chain is built from TRBV5-1 and TRBJ1-1; 8 bases map to TRBD1. Trimming cost V 3 bases and J 0 bases; bases outside gene matches: 7. Per germline, CDR1 SGHRS and CDR2 YFSETQ. The CDR3 covers 16 residues. In DNA, the CDR3 is TGCGCCAGCAGCTCCGGACAGGGCGCCATGAACACTGAAGCTTTCTTT. This encodes CASSSGQGAMNTEAFF.

The CDR3 DNA reads as TGCAGTGCTAGAGTGATCGTTTACGAGCAGTACTTC. It encodes CSARVIVYEQYF. The V call is TRBV20-1, the J call TRBJ2-7; D unclear. Germline lookup yields CDR1 DFQATT and CDR2 SNEGSKA (reference sequence). V lost 1 base and J 4 bases, leaving 8 bases between the germline ends. The CDR3 loop spans 12 amino acids.

This clonotype was seen only once. V usage is TRBV2 and J usage is TRBJ1-5, with TRBD1 matching over 7 bases. Germline trimming cut 7 bases from V and 2 bases from J; bases unmatched to any gene: 8. Germline V lookup: CDR1 SNHLY, CDR2 FYNNEI. The CDR3 covers 15 residues. The CDR3: CASKSVTGGNQPQHF. The CDR3 DNA follows: TGTGCCAGCAAAAGCGTAACAGGGGGCAATCAGCCCCAGCATTTT.

This clonotype was observed a handful of times. The rearrangement uses TRBV6-5 and TRBJ2-3; D gene uncertain. The CDR3 sequence is 15 residues long. V lost 2 bases and J lost 0, with 9 bases in between. Germline CDR1 reads MNHEY; CDR2 reads SVGAGI. CDR3: CASSYGVHSTDTQYF. Written as DNA, the CDR3 is TGTGCCAGCAGTTACGGGGTCCACAGCACAGATACGCAGTATTTT.

This clonotype was seen more than once but under ten times. This chain connects TRBV11-3 to TRBJ2-1, with a tentative D call TRBD1 (6 bases). The germline CDR1 and CDR2 sequences are SGHNT and YENEEA. Trimming stripped 3 bases from V and 8 bases from J, with 17 bases between. The CDR3 runs 15 residues. CDR3 in DNA: TGTGCCAGCAGCTTTGAGCGCAGGGGAACTGATGAGCAGTTCTTC. Encoded protein: CASSFERRGTDEQFF.